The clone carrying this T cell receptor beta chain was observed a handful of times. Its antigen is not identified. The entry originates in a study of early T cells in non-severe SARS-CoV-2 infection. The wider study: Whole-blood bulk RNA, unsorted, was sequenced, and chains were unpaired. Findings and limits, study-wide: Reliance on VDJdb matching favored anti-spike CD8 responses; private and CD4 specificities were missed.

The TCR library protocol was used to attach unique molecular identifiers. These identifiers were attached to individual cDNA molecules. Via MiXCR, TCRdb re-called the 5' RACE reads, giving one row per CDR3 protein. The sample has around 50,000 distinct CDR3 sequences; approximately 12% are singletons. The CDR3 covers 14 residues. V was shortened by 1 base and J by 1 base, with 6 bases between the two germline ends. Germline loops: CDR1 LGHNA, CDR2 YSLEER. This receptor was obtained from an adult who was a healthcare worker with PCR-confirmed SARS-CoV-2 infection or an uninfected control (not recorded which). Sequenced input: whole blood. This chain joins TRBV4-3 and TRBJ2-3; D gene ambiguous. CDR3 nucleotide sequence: TGCGCCAGCAGCCAAGGGGTGGGCACAGATACGCAGTATTTT. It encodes CASSQGVGTDTQYF.